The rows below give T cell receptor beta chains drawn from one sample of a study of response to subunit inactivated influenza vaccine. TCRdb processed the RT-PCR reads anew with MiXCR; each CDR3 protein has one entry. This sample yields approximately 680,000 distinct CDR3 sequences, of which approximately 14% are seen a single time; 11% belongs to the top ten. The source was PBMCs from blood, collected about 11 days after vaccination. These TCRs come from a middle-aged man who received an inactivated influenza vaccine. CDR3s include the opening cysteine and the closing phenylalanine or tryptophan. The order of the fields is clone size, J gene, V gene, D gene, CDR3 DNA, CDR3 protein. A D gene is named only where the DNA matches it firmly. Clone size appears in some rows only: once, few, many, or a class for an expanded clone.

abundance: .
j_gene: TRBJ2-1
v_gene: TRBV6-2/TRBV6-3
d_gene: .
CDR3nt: TGTGCCAGCAGTTACTCCCGTCCCAGGGGGACTAGGACCTCCTACAATGAGCAGTTCTTC
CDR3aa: CASSYSRPRGTRTSYNEQFF

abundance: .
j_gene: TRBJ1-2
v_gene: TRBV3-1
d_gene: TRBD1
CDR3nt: TGTGCCAGCAGCGCCCCCTCGCCAGGGGGCAGCGGCTACACCTTC
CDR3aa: CASSAPSPGGSGYTF

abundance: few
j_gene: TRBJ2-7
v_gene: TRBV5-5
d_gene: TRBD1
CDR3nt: TGTGCCAGCAGCTTCCCCGGGACAGGGGTCGAGCAGTACTTC
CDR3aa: CASSFPGTGVEQYF

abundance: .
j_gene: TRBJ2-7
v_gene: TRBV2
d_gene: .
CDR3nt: TGTGCCAGCGAAGGAGGAGGATTCGCCTACGAGCAGTACTTC
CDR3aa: CASEGGGFAYEQYF

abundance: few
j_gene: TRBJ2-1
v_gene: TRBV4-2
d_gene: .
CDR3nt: TGTGCCAGCAGCCAAGAGGCCCGGGGGCGCAATGAGCAGTTCTTC
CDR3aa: CASSQEARGRNEQFF

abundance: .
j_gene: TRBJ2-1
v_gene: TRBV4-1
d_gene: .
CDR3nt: TGCGCCAGCAGCCACCGGACCGTAAGCTCCTACAATGAGCAGTTCTTC
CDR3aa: CASSHRTVSSYNEQFF

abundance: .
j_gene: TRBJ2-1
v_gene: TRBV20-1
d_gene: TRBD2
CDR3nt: TGCAGTGCTAGTGGTGACATGACTAGCGGATCCTACAATGAGCAGTTCTTC
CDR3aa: CSASGDMTSGSYNEQFF

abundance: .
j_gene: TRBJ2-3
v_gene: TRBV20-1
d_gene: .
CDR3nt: TGCAGTGCTCCCCGGTGGCTGCCCGTTGCAAATACGCAGTATTTT
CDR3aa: CSAPRWLPVANTQYF

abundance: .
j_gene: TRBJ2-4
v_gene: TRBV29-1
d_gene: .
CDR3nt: TGCAGCCCTGTCTGGGGGGCCCCCAAAAACATTCAGTACTTC
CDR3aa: CSPVWGAPKNIQYF

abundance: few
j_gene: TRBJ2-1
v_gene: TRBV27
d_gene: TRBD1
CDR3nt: TGTGCCAGCAGTTTTTGGGGACAGAGCTCCTACAATGAGCAGTTCTTC
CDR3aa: CASSFWGQSSYNEQFF

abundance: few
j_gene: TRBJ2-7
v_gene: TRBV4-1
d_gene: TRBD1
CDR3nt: TGCGCCAGCAGCCAAGGGACAGGGGGCTCCTACGAGCAGTACTTC
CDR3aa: CASSQGTGGSYEQYF